The following is a TCR beta chain sequence with its context. Its antigen is as yet unknown. This sample was included in a study of T cell responses to AZD1222 COVID-19 vaccine. Study-level information: Both about-4-week and about-12-week second-dose recipients were combined. General study results and limits: Just a handful of AZD1222 recipients were seropositive at baseline. Dominant CD4 TCR responses targeted spike regions 160-218 and 743-854.

Assay used: immunoSEQ multiplex PCR; TCRdb lists only in-frame clones, some missing. This sample has 90,000 to 120,000 clones, with roughly 90% found just once. The sample consisted of peripheral blood, taken on day 0 of AZD1222 vaccination. The clonotype originates from an adult in good health.

The chain's CDR3 is CASSLAGALETQYF. CDR3 nucleotide sequence: TGCGCCAGCAGCTTGGCGGGAGCCCTAGAGACCCAGTACTTC. This chain uses TRBV5-1 with TRBJ2-5; possibly TRBD2 for D (6 bases). The CDR3 consists of 14 residues. V shed 0 bases and J shed 4 bases, with 10 bases lying between them. Germline lookup yields CDR1 SGHRS and CDR2 YFSETQ.